This TCR beta chain was recovered during a study of blood T cell repertoires in COVID-19. Study summary: Collection of acute and convalescent COVID-19 samples took place in the United States, Italy and Spain. Nucleic acid was either cDNA or gDNA, and it came from T cells, B-cell-depleted T cells, or PBMCs.

Trimming left V 3 bases short and J 4 bases short, with 18 bases between. This CDR3 region has 16 residues. Germline lookup yields CDR1 LNHDA and CDR2 SQIVND (reference sequence). Here immunoSEQ multiplex PCR was the method, and the copy in TCRdb shows in-frame clones only, minus some. This table holds hundreds of thousands of clones, roughly nine tenths found once. Individuals drawn from around 24 US areas were about 18 to 90 years old. Two consecutive negative NP/OP PCR tests, clearance, or resolved symptoms defined Cohort 3 recovery. The receptor was derived from a woman aged 18-29 years who had recovered from COVID-19. This chain joins TRBV19 and TRBJ1-2, with D maybe TRBD1 (6 bases). Sequenced: PBMCs or T cells enriched from blood (not recorded which). CDR3 nucleotide sequence: TGTGCCAGTAGTATGGGCGCGGTTGCAGGGGCCTATGGCTACACCTTC. Its translation is CASSMGAVAGAYGYTF.